Shown below are 18 T cell receptor beta chains from a single sample sequenced in a study of neurological immune-mediated disorders. From the 5' RACE reads, TCRdb called clonotypes with MiXCR, one entry per CDR3 protein. The sample includes more than 40,000 distinct CDR3 sequences, approximately 3% of them seen just once. Sequencing was carried out using PBMCs. The receptors were sampled from a woman aged 50 to 60 with multiple sclerosis.

There are many counts of this clonotype. DNA for the CDR3: TGCGCCAGCAGCCCTGACAGCTATGGCTACACCTTC. Amino acids: CASSPDSYGYTF. The chain uses TRBV5-1 and TRBJ1-2, with a tentative D call TRBD1 (5 bases). Trimming left V 4 bases short and J 4 bases short, with 8 bases between. CDR1 SGHRS and CDR2 YFSETQ come from the germline V gene. The CDR3 is 12 amino acids. Combining the CDR3 with reference TRBV5-1 and TRBJ1-2 gives the whole variable domain KAGVTQTPRYLIKTRGQQVTLSCSPISGHRSVSWYQQTPGQGLQFLFEYFSETQRNKGNFPGRFSGRQFSNSRSEMNVSTLELGDSALYLCASSPDSYGYTFGSGTRLTVV.

This clonotype showed up many times. The V call is TRBV20-1, the J call TRBJ2-3; D tentatively fits TRBD1 or TRBD2 (5 bases each). CDR1 DFQATT and CDR2 SNEGSKA come from the germline V gene (reference sequence). The CDR3 consists of 14 residues. V lost 6 bases to trimming and J lost 5 bases, with 18 bases between them. The CDR3, as DNA: TGCAGTGCGAACATCCGGGACCCCATAGATACGCAGTATTTT. Its translation is CSANIRDPIDTQYF.

Many counts were recorded for this clonotype. The chain recombines TRBV20-1 with TRBJ2-1, with 8 bases aligning to TRBD1. Losses at the gene ends were 1 base for V and 5 bases for J; bases not matched to a gene: 7. Per the germline V gene, CDR1 is DFQATT and CDR2 is SNEGSKA (reference sequence). CDR3 size: 15 residues. CDR3 loop: CSARGSGQGDNEQFF. As DNA, the CDR3 is TGCAGTGCTAGAGGGTCCGGACAGGGCGACAATGAGCAGTTCTTC.

This clonotype was detected a few times. One junction end disagrees with the germline gene, perhaps due to a read error. The chain combines TRBV28 with TRBJ2-1; D remains unclear. CDR1 and CDR2 (germline): MDHEN, SYDVKM. CDR3 length: 11 amino acids. The CDR3 sequence: CDSSPYNEQFF. The CDR3 DNA reads as TGTGACAGCAGCCCCTACAATGAGCAGTTCTTC.

The sample holds many counts of this clonotype. V and J are TRBV12-3 or TRBV12-4 and TRBJ2-1; 11 bases agree with TRBD2. The V gene end was trimmed by 6 bases and the J gene end by 6 bases; junction bases not matched to a gene: 10. This CDR3 is 16 amino acids long. CDR3 DNA: TGTGCCAGCAGAGATACTAGCGGGAGTATATCCAATGAGCAGTTCTTC. It yields the protein CASRDTSGSISNEQFF.

In its sample, this clonotype was seen many times. The rearrangement links TRBV7-2 to TRBJ1-2; TRBD1 is a possible D gene (6 bases). The CDR3 has 14 amino acids. Germline assignment: CDR1 SGHTA and CDR2 FQGNSA. The V end lost 0 bases, the J end lost 7 bases, and 12 bases lay between the germline ends. CDR3 loop: CASSLARGGPGYTF. CDR3 bases: TGTGCCAGCAGCTTAGCGCGTGGGGGCCCTGGCTACACCTTC.

This clonotype was observed many times. The J gene is TRBJ2-2, the V gene TRBV20-1, with 11 bases that match TRBD1. CDR3 length: 16 residues. CDR1 DFQATT and CDR2 SNEGSKA come from the germline V gene (reference sequence). V gave up 6 bases and J gave up 4 bases; unmatched junction bases: 10. The CDR3 DNA is TGCAGTGCACGCCATAGGGGACAGGGGGGCACCGGGGAGCTGTTTTTT. Its translation is CSARHRGQGGTGELFF.

This clonotype was seen repeatedly, ten times or more. A much larger clone differs from this one at a single base, so this may be a read error. The CDR3 does not close with the conserved phenylalanine or tryptophan, likely indicating a read error. The chain links TRBV3-1 to TRBJ1-6; D remains ambiguous. The CDR3 extends over 13 amino acids. Germline V lookup: CDR1 LGHDT, CDR2 YNNKEL (reference sequence). Deletions cut 3 bases from V and 4 bases from J, with 4 bases between. The CDR3 loop reads CASSQGYNSPLHC. CDR3 nucleotides: TGTGCCAGCAGCCAGGGGTATAATTCACCCCTCCACTGT.

In this sample, this clonotype turned up many times. The gene calls are TRBV20-1 and TRBJ1-2; the D gene is possibly TRBD1 (6 bases). Germline V gene data show CDR1 as DFQATT and CDR2 as SNEGSKA (reference sequence). With 3 bases removed from V and 3 bases from J, the gap between germline ends came to 8 bases. This CDR3 spans 12 amino acids. CDR3 residues: CSARNRDYGYTF. The CDR3, as DNA: TGCAGTGCTAGGAACAGGGACTATGGCTACACCTTC.

Ten or more counts support this clonotype. The junction differs from germline at one of its ends, possibly a read error. V gene TRBV7-8 combines with J gene TRBJ2-1; tentative D call: TRBD1 (6 bases). The CDR3 runs 14 residues. The germline gives CDR1 SGHVS, CDR2 FQNEAQ. The CDR3 is CASSEQGPYNEQFF. The DNA of the CDR3 is TGTGCCAGCAGCGAACAGGGACCCTATAATGAGCAGTTCTTC.

This clonotype came up many times. V usage is TRBV5-1 and J usage is TRBJ2-7, with 7 bases aligning to TRBD1. V gave up 0 bases and J gave up 3 bases; unmatched junction bases: 6. The CDR3 sequence is 15 residues long. The germline V gene encodes CDR1 SGHRS and CDR2 YFSETQ. This chain's CDR3 is CASSLVPGGHYEQYV. The CDR3 DNA reads as TGCGCCAGCAGCTTGGTACCAGGGGGTCACTACGAGCAGTACGTC.

This clonotype was detected many times. V gene TRBV5-1 combines with J gene TRBJ1-2; unclear D gene. The germline V gene has CDR1 SGHRS and CDR2 YFSETQ. The length of the CDR3 is 13 residues. Trimming left V 0 bases short and J 0 bases short, with 3 bases between. Here the CDR3 DNA reads TGCGCCAGCAGCTTGGAAGCTAACTATGGCTACACCTTC. This codes for CASSLEANYGYTF.

The table lists this clonotype with many counts. The chain combines TRBV12-3 or TRBV12-4 with TRBJ2-5, with TRBD1 as a possible D gene (5 bases). V was trimmed by 4 bases and J by 1 base, leaving 16 bases between them. CDR3 size: 16 residues. The CDR3 DNA reads as TGTGCCAGCAGTTCAGTGGGCAGGGATAGCCAAGAGACCCAGTACTTC. It yields the protein CASSSVGRDSQETQYF.

The sample holds many counts of this clonotype. V gene TRBV10-3 combines with J gene TRBJ2-3, with 13 bases aligning to TRBD2. The CDR3 contains 14 residues. V was pared by 10 bases and J by 3 bases, with 4 bases of the junction left unmatched. Per the germline V gene, CDR1 is ENHRY and CDR2 is SYGVKD. CDR3 in DNA: TGTGCCACCTGGACTAGCGGGGGTACAGATACGCAGTATTTT. This encodes CATWTSGGTDTQYF.

This clonotype came up many times. This sequence joins TRBV29-1 and TRBJ1-1, with D unresolved. CDR1 is SQVTM and CDR2 is ANQGSEA in the germline V gene. V lost 6 bases, J lost 9 bases, and 11 bases lay in between. This CDR3 comprises 10 residues. As DNA, the CDR3 is TGCAGCGTCTTCACGCCGAAAGCTTTCTTT. This encodes CSVFTPKAFF.

This clonotype was seen ten or more times. V and J are TRBV7-2 and TRBJ1-1, with TRBD1 identical over 8 bases. The CDR3 length is 13 residues. Per germline, CDR1 SGHTA and CDR2 FQGNSA. With 5 bases clipped from V and 4 bases from J, the junction kept 3 bases outside the gene matches. The CDR3 nucleotides are TGTGCCAGCAGCACTACAGGGGGCACTGAAGCTTTCTTT. Its translation: CASSTTGGTEAFF.

This clonotype was seen ten or more times. This rearrangement joins TRBV5-1 to TRBJ1-1; 7 bases match TRBD1. V gave up 4 bases and J gave up 4 bases; unmatched junction bases: 7. Germline V gene sequence: CDR1 SGHRS, CDR2 YFSETQ. The length of the CDR3 is 14 residues. The CDR3 DNA is TGCGCCAGCAGCATAGAGACAGGGTTCACTGAAGCTTTCTTT. Its translation is CASSIETGFTEAFF.

This clonotype was counted ten times or more. The rearrangement joins TRBV27 to TRBJ1-5, with D uncertain. Trimming removed 6 bases from V and 0 bases from J, with 9 bases in between. The CDR3 consists of 14 residues. Germline loops: CDR1 MNHEY, CDR2 SMNVEV (reference sequence). As DNA, the CDR3 is TGTGCCAGCAGCCGCAAGAGTAGCAATCAGCCCCAGCATTTT. Translation gives CASSRKSSNQPQHF.